The 26 T cell receptor beta chains below come from one sample, sequenced in a study of T cells expressing NK-cell markers. Each CDR3 protein gets one entry in TCRdb, which reprocessed the 5' RACE reads and gives no DNA. This sample's table reports 500,000 to 700,000 distinct CDR3 sequences. Input material: blood T cells: a sorted CD56 or NKG2C T cell subset, CD4+ or CD8+ T cells, or bulk PBMC T cells (not recorded which). These receptors originate from a man younger than 35 in good health.

V gene TRBV7-8 combines with J gene TRBJ2-1; the TCRdb call, TRBD2, lacks DNA for checking. This CDR3 contains 16 residues. CDR1 and CDR2 (germline): SGHVS, FQNEAQ. This CDR3 reads CASSGIGTISFHEQFF.

V is TRBV4-1 and J is TRBJ2-2; TCRdb names TRBD2, which stays unverified in the absence of DNA. The CDR3 is made up of 15 amino acids. In germline, CDR1 is MGHRA, CDR2 YSYEKL. This chain's CDR3 is CASSHSGGGIGELFF.

The chain is built from TRBV28 and TRBJ1-6. The germline V gene encodes CDR1 MDHEN and CDR2 SYDVKM. The CDR3 is 14 residues long. The CDR3: CASSSKQSNSPLHF.

J is TRBJ2-1 and V is TRBV11-1; TCRdb outputs TRBD2, but without DNA this stays unchecked. CDR1 and CDR2 (germline): SGHAT, FQDESV (reference sequence). The CDR3 consists of 15 residues. CDR3 region: CASSLASGRANEQFF.

This sequence joins TRBV4-2 and TRBJ1-6; TCRdb designates TRBD1, a call that cannot be tested without DNA. Germline CDR1 is LGHNA and CDR2 is YNFKEQ. The CDR3 is made up of 15 amino acids. The CDR3 is CASSPSRDRVSPLHF.

This chain joins TRBV25-1 and TRBJ2-1; TCRdb's D call, TRBD2, is unchecked because there is no DNA. The CDR3 length is 16 residues. The germline V gene has CDR1 MGHDK and CDR2 SYGVNS. The CDR3 protein is CASSEPGTSGITEQFF.

This chain links TRBV6-6 with TRBJ1-1; the D call of TRBD1 rests on TCRdb alone, since no DNA is present to check it. Germline V CDR1 and CDR2: MNHNY, SVGAGI (reference sequence). This CDR3 has 13 residues. The CDR3 spells CASSYPQGGEAFF.

The chain joins TRBV12-3 or TRBV12-4 to TRBJ2-7; TCRdb's D call of TRBD1 is untestable without DNA. The CDR3 extends over 12 amino acids. The CDR3 reads CASSFFTGEQYF.

The rearrangement joins TRBV27 to TRBJ1-4. Germline CDR1 and CDR2: MNHEY and SMNVEV (reference sequence). This CDR3 has 15 amino acids. The CDR3 spells CASSPRRATNEKLFF.

This sequence joins TRBV6-2 or TRBV6-3 and TRBJ1-1; TCRdb outputs TRBD1, but without DNA this stays unchecked. Germline CDR1 and CDR2: MNHEY and SVGEGT. The CDR3 loop spans 13 amino acids. CDR3: CASSYPGRYRAFF.

The chain links TRBV12-5 to TRBJ1-3; the TCRdb call, TRBD1, lacks DNA for checking. This CDR3 is 15 amino acids long. Germline V gives CDR1 LGHNT, CDR2 FRNRAP. The CDR3 region is CASGDTGDSGNTIYF.

J is TRBJ2-3 and V is TRBV10-3; TCRdb gives TRBD1 as the D gene, but with no DNA this cannot be confirmed. This CDR3 is 14 amino acids long. Per the germline V gene, CDR1 is ENHRY and CDR2 is SYGVKD. This chain's CDR3 is CATKRGESTDTQYF.

V is TRBV28 and J is TRBJ2-3; TCRdb picks TRBD2, but there is no DNA to check that call. The CDR3 consists of 14 residues. Per germline, CDR1 MDHEN and CDR2 SYDVKM. The CDR3 loop reads CASFSGSRVSTQYF.

The gene calls are TRBV7-9 and TRBJ1-4; with no DNA, the TCRdb D assignment of TRBD1 cannot be verified. Germline CDR1 is SEHNR and CDR2 is FQNEAQ (reference sequence). CDR3 length: 16 residues. CDR3 residues: CASSLLKGGVVEKLFF.

The chain is built from TRBV5-6 and TRBJ2-4; the TCRdb call, TRBD1, lacks DNA for checking. This CDR3 is built from 14 residues. Germline CDR1 reads SGHDT; CDR2 reads YYEEEE. The chain's CDR3 is CAGASRAAKNIQYF.

The V and J genes are TRBV6-5 and TRBJ1-1; TCRdb calls TRBD1, which cannot be checked without DNA. Germline-derived CDR1 and CDR2 are MNHEY and SVGAGI. The CDR3 totals 12 residues. CDR3 sequence reads: CASSYETGEAFF.

J is TRBJ2-7 and V is TRBV29-1; with no DNA, the TCRdb D assignment of TRBD1 cannot be verified. This CDR3 region has 13 residues. CDR1 is SQVTM and CDR2 is ANQGSEA in the germline V gene. The CDR3 here is CSVEKRGTYEQYF.

This chain joins TRBV12-3 or TRBV12-4 and TRBJ1-2; TCRdb returns TRBD1, unconfirmable since there is no DNA. This CDR3 has 15 residues. CDR3 sequence reads: CASSFTGGLNYGYTF.

The chain has TRBV3-1 and TRBJ2-5; TCRdb indicates TRBD2, and absent DNA this call remains unverified. This CDR3 is built from 15 residues. Germline V gene lookup returns CDR1 LGHDT and CDR2 YNNKEL (reference sequence). CDR3 in amino acids: CASSQYLGDRETQYF.

V and J are TRBV7-9 and TRBJ2-5; TCRdb proposes TRBD1, but this gene call is untestable without DNA. CDR1 is SEHNR and CDR2 is FQNEAQ in the germline V gene (reference sequence). The CDR3 is 11 amino acids. This chain's CDR3 is CAAQGQETQYF.

The rearrangement links TRBV12-3 or TRBV12-4 to TRBJ1-5; TCRdb's D call, TRBD1, is unchecked because there is no DNA. CDR3 length: 17 residues. The CDR3 reads CASSYKGTGASNQPQHF.

This CDR3 reads CASSFRRYLEQFF. The chain uses TRBV28 and TRBJ2-1; with no DNA, the TCRdb D assignment of TRBD2 cannot be verified. This CDR3 comprises 13 residues. Germline CDR1 MDHEN, CDR2 SYDVKM.

The chain couples TRBV7-9 to TRBJ2-5; TCRdb indicates TRBD2, and absent DNA this call remains unverified. Germline CDR1 reads SEHNR; CDR2 reads FQNEAQ (reference sequence). CDR3 size: 16 residues. The CDR3 loop reads CASIPGSGQWRETQYF.

CDR3 protein: CASSRGGVNTEAFF. The chain is built from TRBV7-9 and TRBJ1-1; there is no DNA to check the TCRdb D call of TRBD1. Germline V gene lookup returns CDR1 SEHNR and CDR2 FQNEAQ (reference sequence). The CDR3 runs 14 residues.

The chain links TRBV6-2 or TRBV6-3 to TRBJ2-1; there is no DNA to check the TCRdb D call of TRBD1. Germline V gives CDR1 MNHEY, CDR2 SVGEGT. The CDR3 consists of 17 residues. This CDR3 reads CASSTFGGGNSYNEQFF.

J is TRBJ2-2 and V is TRBV6-1; the D gene TCRdb calls, TRBD2, cannot be checked with no DNA. This CDR3 spans 14 amino acids. Germline V gives CDR1 MNHNS, CDR2 SASEGT. CDR3 loop: CASSKREHDGELFF.